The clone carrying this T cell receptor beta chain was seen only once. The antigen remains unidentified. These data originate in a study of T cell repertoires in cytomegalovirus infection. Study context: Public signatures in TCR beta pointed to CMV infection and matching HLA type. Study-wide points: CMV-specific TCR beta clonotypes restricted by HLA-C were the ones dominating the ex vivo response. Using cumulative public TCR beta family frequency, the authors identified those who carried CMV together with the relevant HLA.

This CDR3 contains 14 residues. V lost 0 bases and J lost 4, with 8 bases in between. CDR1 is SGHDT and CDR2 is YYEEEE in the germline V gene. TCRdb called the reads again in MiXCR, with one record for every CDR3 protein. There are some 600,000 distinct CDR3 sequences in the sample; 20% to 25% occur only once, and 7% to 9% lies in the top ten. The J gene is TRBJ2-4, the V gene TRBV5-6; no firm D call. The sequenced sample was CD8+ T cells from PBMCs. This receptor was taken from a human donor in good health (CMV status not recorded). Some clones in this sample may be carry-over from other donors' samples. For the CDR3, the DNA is TGTGCCAGCAGCTTGGTCGGTACTAAAAACATTCAGTACTTC. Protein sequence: CASSLVGTKNIQYF.